This T cell receptor (beta chain) was observed in a study of T cell responses to AZD1222 COVID-19 vaccine. Study-wide results and limits: Researchers report vaccine-associated CD4 TCRs spanning spike, with dominance at 160-218 and 743-854.

CDR3 length: 16 amino acids. The germline CDR1 and CDR2 sequences are SGHVS and FQNEAQ. V trimming: 1 base; J trimming: 5 bases; junction bases outside the gene matches: 8. Turning to this clone: As yet, its antigen is unknown.

Sequencing was performed with immunoSEQ multiplex PCR; in TCRdb, only in-frame clones are kept and a portion is missing. The table shows about 85,000 clones, with around 88% occurring only once. V is TRBV7-8 and J is TRBJ2-1; 7 bases align to TRBD2. The specimen comprised peripheral blood, sampled on day 0 of MenACWY control vaccination. The sequence came from an adult in good health. The CDR3 DNA is TGTGCCAGCAGCTTAGGACGGGGGGTGAACAACAATGAGCAGTTCTTC. Its translation: CASSLGRGVNNNEQFF.